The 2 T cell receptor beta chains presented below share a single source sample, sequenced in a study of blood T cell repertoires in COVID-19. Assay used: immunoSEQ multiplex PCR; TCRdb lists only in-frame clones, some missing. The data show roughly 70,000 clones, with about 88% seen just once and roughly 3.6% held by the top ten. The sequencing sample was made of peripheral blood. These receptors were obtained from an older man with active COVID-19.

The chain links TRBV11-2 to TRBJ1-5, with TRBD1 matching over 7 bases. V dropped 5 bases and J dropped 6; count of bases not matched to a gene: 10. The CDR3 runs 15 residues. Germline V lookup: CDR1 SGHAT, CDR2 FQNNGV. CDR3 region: CASSAAPQGFQPQHF. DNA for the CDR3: TGTGCCAGCAGCGCGGCCCCACAGGGGTTTCAGCCCCAGCATTTT.

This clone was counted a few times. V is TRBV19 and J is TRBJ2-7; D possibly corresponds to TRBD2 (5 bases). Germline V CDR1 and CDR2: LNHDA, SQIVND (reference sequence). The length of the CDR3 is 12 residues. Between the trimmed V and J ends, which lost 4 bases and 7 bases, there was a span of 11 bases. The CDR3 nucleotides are TGTGCCAGTAGTACCCACGGGGTGGAGCAGTACTTC. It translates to CASSTHGVEQYF.